The clone carrying this TCR beta chain came up once. This record belongs to a study of blood T cell repertoires in COVID-19. Study in general: The study drew acute and convalescent COVID-19 samples from the United States, Italy and Spain. Sample material is recorded as cDNA or gDNA derived from T cells, B-cell-depleted T cells, or PBMCs.

Per the authors' pipeline: Amplification of reference gene primers provided the estimated nucleated cell counts. Sequenced by immunoSEQ multiplex PCR; TCRdb stores in-frame clones only, minus some. That table gives V, J and clone size, and the DNA gave D and trimming. The sample includes 110,000 to 150,000 clones, 75% to 85% of them seen just once. The source material was peripheral blood. The clonotype comes from a middle-aged man with acute or convalescent COVID-19.

CDR3: CASSPNRDRHSNQPQHF. The CDR3 nucleotides read TGTGCCAGCAGTCCCAACCGGGACAGACATAGCAATCAGCCCCAGCATTTT. The V and J genes are TRBV6-2 or TRBV6-3 and TRBJ1-5, with 7 bases matching TRBD1. Germline V gene lookup returns CDR1 MNHEY and CDR2 SVGEGT. This CDR3 is 17 amino acids long. Unmatched junction bases numbered 10, after V lost 5 bases and J lost 0 bases.